Presented here are 27 T cell receptor beta chains from one specimen sequenced in a study of identifying expanded T cells in peripheral blood. Clones were sequenced by immunoSEQ multiplex PCR, and TCRdb holds only the in-frame ones, with some missing. The sample lists more than 55,000 clones; more than 75% were seen once. Specimen: blood. The receptors come from a person aged 18 to 70 in good health.

J is TRBJ1-3 and V is TRBV15; D remains unclear. The CDR3 sequence is 18 residues long. Germline V gene data show CDR1 as LNHNV and CDR2 as YYDKDF (reference sequence). The germline V and J ends were trimmed by 1 base and 0 bases, with 16 bases remaining between them. The CDR3 region is CATSRGPQTESSGNTIYF. The DNA for the CDR3 is TGTGCCACCAGCAGAGGTCCACAGACCGAATCCTCTGGAAACACCATATATTTT.

The chain has TRBV10-3 and TRBJ2-3; no clear D gene. Germline V lookup: CDR1 ENHRY, CDR2 SYGVKD. V gave up 8 bases and J gave up 0 bases, with 12 bases separating them. This CDR3 has 14 amino acids. The CDR3 protein is CAIQYITSTDTQYF. CDR3 in DNA: TGTGCCATCCAATACATCACTAGCACAGATACGCAGTATTTT.

The chain joins TRBV7-2 to TRBJ2-3; D gene unclear. CDR3 size: 14 residues. Germline CDR1 SGHTA, CDR2 FQGNSA. V lost 5 bases to trimming and J lost 0 bases, with 9 bases between them. The CDR3 sequence is CASSPLESTDTQYF. The CDR3 DNA is TGTGCCAGCAGCCCCCTTGAGAGCACAGATACGCAGTATTTT.

The chain links TRBV14 to TRBJ2-5; possibly TRBD1 or TRBD2 for D (5 bases each). The CDR3 is 14 residues long. Germline loops: CDR1 SGHDN, CDR2 FVKESK. With 1 base removed from V and 3 bases from J, the gap between germline ends came to 9 bases. CDR3 sequence reads: CASSQGRGEETQYF. In DNA, the CDR3 is TGTGCCAGCAGCCAAGGGCGAGGGGAAGAGACCCAGTACTTC.

This clone occurred once. This chain joins TRBV27 and TRBJ1-4; no firm D call. Germline loops: CDR1 MNHEY, CDR2 SMNVEV (reference sequence). V was trimmed by 4 bases and J by 5 bases, leaving 8 bases between them. The CDR3 runs to 13 residues. The CDR3 spells CASSSLNNEKLFF. For the CDR3, the DNA is TGTGCCAGCAGTTCACTGAACAATGAAAAACTGTTTTTT.

The chain couples TRBV29-1 to TRBJ2-1; 8 nucleotides agree with TRBD2. CDR1 SQVTM and CDR2 ANQGSEA come from the germline V gene. Trimming at V came to 3 bases and at J to 7 bases, leaving 8 bases not matched to a gene. This CDR3 spans 14 amino acids. In nucleotides, the CDR3 is TGCAGCGTTGACCAAGCGGGAGTAACTAATGAGCAGTTCTTC. Its translation: CSVDQAGVTNEQFF.

The CDR3 spells CASSLVAGQTGELFF. In DNA form, the CDR3 reads TGTGCCAGCAGCTTAGTAGCGGGGCAAACCGGGGAGCTGTTTTTT. The chain couples TRBV7-3 to TRBJ2-2; 8 bases line up with TRBD2. The germline CDR1 and CDR2 sequences are SGHTA and FQGTGA. The CDR3 spans 15 residues. V lost 2 bases to trimming and J lost 5 bases; unmatched junction nucleotides: 4.

This clone was picked up a small number of times. The rearrangement links TRBV28 to TRBJ1-6, with D possibly matching TRBD1 (6 bases). The CDR3 sequence is 14 residues long. V dropped 7 bases and J dropped 9 bases, with 16 bases sitting between them. Germline V CDR1 and CDR2: MDHEN, SYDVKM. The CDR3 coding sequence is TGTGCCAGCACCCAGGGGAGGGCTATTTCACCCCTCCACTTT. As protein: CASTQGRAISPLHF.

The V and J genes are TRBV5-4 and TRBJ2-3; D remains ambiguous. CDR3 size: 15 residues. CDR1 and CDR2 from the germline V gene are SGHNT and YYREEE (reference sequence). V lost 5 bases, J lost 2 bases, and 15 bases lay in between. The CDR3 protein is CASSVDRDHTDTQYF. Here the CDR3 DNA reads TGTGCCAGCAGTGTTGACCGCGACCACACAGATACGCAGTATTTT.

The chain carries TRBV9 and TRBJ2-1, with no clear D. Germline lookup yields CDR1 SGDLS and CDR2 YYNGEE. Trimming took 0 bases from V and 3 from J, leaving 4 bases between them. There are 13 residues in the CDR3. The CDR3 region is CASSVADYNEQFF. DNA of the CDR3: TGTGCCAGCAGCGTAGCGGACTACAATGAGCAGTTCTTC.

V is TRBV6-5 and J is TRBJ2-5; the match to TRBD1 covers 9 bases. The CDR3 sequence is 15 residues long. J lost 5 bases, V lost 5 bases, and 9 bases had no gene match. Germline V gives CDR1 MNHEY, CDR2 SVGAGI. The CDR3, as DNA: TGTGCCAGCAGTCTGGGACAGGGATTCGGTGAGACCCAGTACTTC. This translates into CASSLGQGFGETQYF.

V gene TRBV6-5 combines with J gene TRBJ2-1, with TRBD2 matching over 9 bases. The CDR3 has 15 residues. After removal of 0 bases from V and 3 bases from J, the junction contained 0 bases not matched to a gene. The V gene's germline CDR1 is MNHEY and CDR2 SVGAGI. CDR3 nucleotides: TGTGCCAGCAGTTACTCTAGCGGGGGCTACAATGAGCAGTTCTTC. It codes for CASSYSSGGYNEQFF.

This clone was counted once. The chain employs TRBV18 and TRBJ2-5; D unclear. In germline, CDR1 is KGHSH, CDR2 LQKENI. CDR3 length: 14 residues. V shed 3 bases and J shed 0 bases, with 8 bases lying between them. In DNA form, the CDR3 reads TGTGCCAGCTCACCGGGCCCCGACCAAGAGACCCAGTACTTC. Translating gives CASSPGPDQETQYF.

The chain carries TRBV5-1 and TRBJ1-2, with D possibly matching TRBD1 (5 bases). V lost 4 bases to trimming and J lost 8 bases, with 12 bases between them. This CDR3 region has 12 residues. CDR1 is SGHRS and CDR2 is YFSETQ in the germline V gene. CDR3 residues: CASSPGGDGYTF. The CDR3, as DNA: TGCGCCAGCAGCCCCGGAGGGGACGGCTACACCTTC. Looking up the rest from reference TRBV5-1 and TRBJ1-2 gives the full variable domain: KAGVTQTPRYLIKTRGQQVTLSCSPISGHRSVSWYQQTPGQGLQFLFEYFSETQRNKGNFPGRFSGRQFSNSRSEMNVSTLELGDSALYLCASSPGGDGYTFGSGTRLTVV.

The V call is TRBV19, the J call TRBJ1-2, with TRBD1 matching 10 bases. The V gene end was trimmed by 6 bases and the J gene end by 6 bases; junction bases not matched to a gene: 7. This CDR3 comprises 14 residues. Germline V gene lookup returns CDR1 LNHDA and CDR2 SQIVND (reference sequence). The CDR3 region is CASSLATGGHGYTF. DNA of the CDR3: TGTGCCAGTAGCCTCGCGACAGGGGGCCATGGCTACACCTTC.

The chain joins TRBV5-1 to TRBJ2-5, with no clear D. CDR3 length: 14 residues. Trimming removed 0 bases at V and 4 bases at J, with 10 bases between. Germline-derived CDR1 and CDR2 are SGHRS and YFSETQ. DNA of the CDR3: TGCGCCAGCAGCTTGGTGGACCGGCGAGAGACCCAGTACTTC. Protein sequence: CASSLVDRRETQYF.

The V call is TRBV28, the J call TRBJ1-1; the D is unclear. The CDR3 totals 16 residues. From germline, CDR1 is MDHEN and CDR2 SYDVKM. Trimming took off 5 bases at V and 5 bases at J, with 21 bases between the two ends. The CDR3 DNA reads TGTGCCAGCAGTCCGCCGGTTTTGTTAAAATGGACTGAAGCTTTCTTT. Translation: CASSPPVLLKWTEAFF.

The chain combines TRBV5-5 with TRBJ1-1, with TRBD1 matching 7 bases. V shed 5 bases, J shed 1 base, and the junction held 11 bases outside the gene matches. Germline CDR1 SGHKS, CDR2 YYEKEE (reference sequence). The CDR3 is made up of 16 amino acids. This CDR3 is CASRRGGVTENTEAFF. The CDR3 DNA reads TGTGCCAGCAGGAGAGGGGGCGTCACAGAGAACACTGAAGCTTTCTTT.

This clone was seen a single time. CDR3 amino acids: CASSQVASYEQYF. The CDR3 DNA follows: TGTGCCAGCAGCCAAGTAGCCTCATACGAGCAGTACTTC. This chain joins TRBV14 and TRBJ2-7, with D unclear. Germline lookup yields CDR1 SGHDN and CDR2 FVKESK. The V end was cut by 1 base, the J end by 4 bases, with 8 bases between. The CDR3 has 13 amino acids.

The rearrangement uses TRBV5-8 and TRBJ1-5; the match to TRBD1 covers 10 bases. Germline V gives CDR1 SGHTS, CDR2 YDEGEE. The junction had 4 bases not matched to a gene; V was cut back by 4 bases and J by 6 bases. The CDR3 length is 14 residues. The CDR3 loop reads CASSHGQGVQPQHF. The CDR3 DNA is TGTGCCAGCAGCCACGGACAGGGGGTTCAGCCCCAGCATTTT.

The V and J genes are TRBV5-4 and TRBJ2-4; D is perhaps TRBD1 or TRBD2 (6 bases each). Trimming left V 2 bases short and J 7 bases short, with 22 bases between. CDR1 SGHNT and CDR2 YYREEE come from the germline V gene (reference sequence). The CDR3 spans 17 residues. CDR3 bases: TGTGCCAGCAGCTTCAGGGGACTTCGGGATGGGAGGAACATTCAGTACTTC. Amino acids: CASSFRGLRDGRNIQYF.

The V and J genes are TRBV18 and TRBJ1-4; a possible D gene is TRBD1 (5 bases). V was clipped by 2 bases and J by 8 bases, with 12 bases between them. This CDR3 region has 14 residues. Germline CDR1 and CDR2: KGHSH and LQKENI. This chain's CDR3 is CASSPAGDGEKLFF. The CDR3 DNA is TGTGCCAGCTCACCAGCGGGGGATGGGGAAAAACTGTTTTTT.

The genes are TRBV5-1 and TRBJ2-5, with 9 nucleotides matching TRBD2. This CDR3 region has 17 residues. Trimming cost V 0 bases and J 1 base; bases outside gene matches: 7. CDR1 is SGHRS, CDR2 YFSETQ, per germline. The CDR3 loop is CASSLERAGGPQETQYF. Written as DNA, the CDR3 is TGCGCCAGCAGCTTGGAACGAGCGGGAGGCCCCCAAGAGACCCAGTACTTC. Supplemented by reference TRBV5-1 and TRBJ2-5, the full variable domain reads KAGVTQTPRYLIKTRGQQVTLSCSPISGHRSVSWYQQTPGQGLQFLFEYFSETQRNKGNFPGRFSGRQFSNSRSEMNVSTLELGDSALYLCASSLERAGGPQETQYFGPGTRLLVL.

The chain employs TRBV10-3 and TRBJ1-1, with 7 bases lining up with TRBD1. V lost 6 bases, J lost 5 bases, and 9 bases stayed unmatched. The CDR3 runs 14 residues. The germline CDR1 and CDR2 sequences are ENHRY and SYGVKD. CDR3 DNA: TGTGCCATCAGGGCCACAGGGGTAGGGACTGAAGCTTTCTTT. It yields the protein CAIRATGVGTEAFF.

This chain joins TRBV5-1 and TRBJ1-1; 8 nucleotides agree with TRBD1. This CDR3 is 13 amino acids long. J was trimmed by 7 bases and V by 2 bases; bases with no gene match: 4. Looked up from germline, CDR1 is SGHRS and CDR2 is YFSETQ. This CDR3 is CASSFQGAGEAFF. CDR3 sequence (DNA): TGCGCCAGCAGCTTTCAGGGGGCTGGTGAAGCTTTCTTT.

The rearrangement links TRBV6-5 to TRBJ2-1, with 8 bases aligning to TRBD2. Germline V CDR1 and CDR2: MNHEY, SVGAGI. Trimming took 4 bases from V and 3 from J; bases not matched to a gene: 5. This CDR3 is built from 15 residues. CDR3 DNA sequence: TGTGCCAGCAGTTCGTATCGGGGGGGCTACAATGAGCAGTTCTTC. Protein product: CASSSYRGGYNEQFF.

The V call is TRBV5-1, the J call TRBJ2-1, with TRBD2 matching 10 bases. This CDR3 is built from 19 residues. The V segment lost 3 bases and the J segment 4 bases; nucleotides outside the gene matches: 16. CDR1 and CDR2 from the germline V gene are SGHRS and YFSETQ. The CDR3 sequence is CASSSRTSGILLSYNEQFF. Here the CDR3 DNA reads TGCGCCAGCAGCTCGCGGACTAGCGGTATCCTACTGTCGTACAATGAGCAGTTCTTC.